Following are 13 T cell receptor beta chains from one sample sequenced in a study of T cell repertoires in cytomegalovirus infection. These receptors have no identified antigens. TCRdb redid the calling of the reads with MiXCR, one entry per CDR3 protein. The sample consists of approximately 470,000 distinct CDR3 sequences, about 42% of them appearing once. This sample comprised cultured PBMCs, obtained from culture after CMV antigen stimulation. All receptors derive from a human donor in good health (CMV status not recorded). Some clones in this sample may be carry-over from other donors' samples.

The chain is built from TRBV10-3 and TRBJ2-3; 8 bases are shared with TRBD2. The CDR3 length is 13 residues. CDR1 and CDR2 from the germline V gene are ENHRY and SYGVKD. J was trimmed by 5 bases and V by 4 bases; bases with no gene match: 2. The CDR3 DNA reads as TGTGCCATCAGTGGACGGGAGGGAGATACGCAGTATTTT. It translates to CAISGREGDTQYF.

The CDR3 here is CASSFFAGGRGSPLHF. Written as DNA, the CDR3 is TGTGCCAGCAGTTTTTTCGCGGGTGGAAGGGGCTCACCCCTCCACTTT. The chain joins TRBV28 to TRBJ1-6; tentative D call: TRBD1 (5 bases). Per germline, CDR1 MDHEN and CDR2 SYDVKM. This CDR3 contains 16 residues. V dropped 3 bases and J dropped 10 bases, with 19 bases sitting between them. The entire variable domain, with the rest obtained from reference TRBV28 and TRBJ1-6, is as follows: DVKVTQSSRYLVKRTGEKVFLECVQDMDHENMFWYRQDPGLGLRLIYFSYDVKMKEKGDIPEGYSVSREKKERFSLILESASTNQTSMYLCASSFFAGGRGSPLHFGNGTRLTVT.

The CDR3 nucleotides read TGTGCCAGCAGTCCCTCTGGGCGGAATTCCTACAATGAGCAGTTCTTC. It specifies CASSPSGRNSYNEQFF. The chain joins TRBV27 to TRBJ2-1, with D unresolved. The V end was cut by 5 bases, the J end by 1 base, with 15 bases between. Germline CDR1 MNHEY, CDR2 SMNVEV (reference sequence). The CDR3 runs 16 residues.

The chain links TRBV12-3 or TRBV12-4 to TRBJ1-3; D remains unclear. The CDR3 contains 15 residues. The V end was cut by 4 bases, the J end by 1 base, with 11 bases between. Written as DNA, the CDR3 is TGTGCCAGCAGTTACCCAGTAGGTTCTGGAAACACCATATATTTT. Its translation is CASSYPVGSGNTIYF.

The J gene is TRBJ1-5, the V gene TRBV12-3 or TRBV12-4; no firm D call. V lost 1 base and J lost 2, with 12 bases in between. The CDR3 covers 16 residues. CDR3 residues: CASSLGGSPGNQPQHF. The CDR3, as DNA: TGTGCCAGCAGTTTAGGGGGAAGCCCTGGCAATCAGCCCCAGCATTTT.

The rearrangement joins TRBV5-4 to TRBJ2-3; tentatively, D is TRBD2 (6 bases). Per the germline V gene, CDR1 is SGHNT and CDR2 is YYREEE (reference sequence). V was pared by 6 bases and J by 6 bases, with 14 bases between. This CDR3 comprises 13 residues. This CDR3 reads CASTPLAGDTQYF. Here the CDR3 DNA reads TGTGCCAGCACCCCTCTGGCGGGGGATACGCAGTATTTT.

V is TRBV27 and J is TRBJ1-2; TRBD1 agrees at 7 bases. The germline gives CDR1 MNHEY, CDR2 SMNVEV (reference sequence). V gave up 2 bases and J gave up 2 bases; unmatched junction bases: 11. This CDR3 is built from 17 residues. Written as DNA, the CDR3 is TGTGCCAGCAGTTTAGGGCCCCCACAGGGGTCGAACTATGGCTACACCTTC. Translating it yields CASSLGPPQGSNYGYTF.

In this sample, this clonotype turned up once. This sequence joins TRBV5-1 and TRBJ2-1; 8 nucleotides align to TRBD2. Trimming cost V 2 bases and J 2 bases; bases outside gene matches: 3. The CDR3 contains 15 residues. Germline CDR1 reads SGHRS; CDR2 reads YFSETQ. CDR3 loop: CASSFGAGAYNEQFF. Here the CDR3 DNA reads TGCGCCAGCAGCTTTGGAGCGGGGGCCTACAATGAGCAGTTCTTC.

This rearrangement joins TRBV10-3 to TRBJ2-7; TRBD1 matches 11 bases. The V gene's germline CDR1 is ENHRY and CDR2 SYGVKD. Trimming at V came to 3 bases and at J to 3 bases, leaving 7 bases not matched to a gene. The CDR3 length is 16 residues. The CDR3 is CAISDPRTGGGYEQYF. The CDR3 nucleotides are TGTGCCATCAGTGATCCCAGGACAGGGGGCGGCTACGAGCAGTACTTC.

The chain carries TRBV5-4 and TRBJ2-5; maybe TRBD2 (6 bases). Trimming stripped 4 bases from V and 0 bases from J, with 16 bases between. The germline V gene has CDR1 SGHNT and CDR2 YYREEE (reference sequence). This CDR3 comprises 16 residues. Written as DNA, the CDR3 is TGTGCCAGCAGCCTGGCGGGACGGTCGTACCAAGAGACCCAGTACTTC. Translating it yields CASSLAGRSYQETQYF.

The J gene is TRBJ2-7, the V gene TRBV4-1; 9 bases are a match to TRBD1. Germline trimming cut 3 bases from V and 6 bases from J; bases unmatched to any gene: 3. CDR3 length: 13 residues. Germline values: CDR1 MGHRA, CDR2 YSYEKL. Written as DNA, the CDR3 is TGCGCCAGCAGCCAGGGGACAGGGTCCGAGCAGTACTTC. Translation gives CASSQGTGSEQYF.

This clonotype was observed a handful of times. CDR3 sequence: CASSYSQAPLSDSPLHF. The CDR3 DNA sequence: TGTGCCAGCAGTTACTCACAGGCCCCCCTCAGTGATTCACCCCTCCACTTT. The V gene is TRBV6-5, the J gene TRBJ1-6; D is perhaps TRBD1 (5 bases). Germline-derived CDR1 and CDR2 are MNHEY and SVGAGI. The CDR3 sequence is 17 residues long. Trimming stripped 0 bases from V and 8 bases from J, with 17 bases between.

This chain joins TRBV12-3 or TRBV12-4 and TRBJ2-3, with 7 bases matching TRBD1. The CDR3 covers 16 residues. J was trimmed by 2 bases and V by 3 bases; bases with no gene match: 8. The CDR3 sequence: CASSLGQSSFTDTQYF. The CDR3 coding sequence is TGTGCCAGCAGTTTGGGACAGTCGAGTTTCACAGATACGCAGTATTTT.